Below, 18 T cell receptor beta chains from the same sample are listed, as sequenced in a study of shared clonotypes between healthy human individuals. Sequenced by immunoSEQ multiplex PCR; TCRdb stores in-frame clones only, minus some. Counted here are about 480,000 clones, roughly 85% occurring once; the ten biggest clones make up approximately 12%. Sample: PBMCs. These receptors originate from a woman aged 35 to 49 in good health. Some clones in this sample may be carry-over from other donors' samples.

This clone has only a few counts. One junction end does not reproduce the germline sequence, and a read error may be involved. The CDR3 bases are TGTGCCAGCAGCCGAACCGGGACCCGGTACTTC. Protein sequence: CASSRTGTRYF. The rearrangement links TRBV28 to TRBJ2-5; D may match TRBD1 or TRBD2 (5 bases each). The CDR3 sequence is 11 residues long. Per germline, CDR1 MDHEN and CDR2 SYDVKM.

This clone was recorded only once. The chain links TRBV5-1 to TRBJ1-3; tentative D call: TRBD1 (5 bases). V was clipped by 4 bases and J by 2 bases, with 13 bases between them. CDR1 and CDR2 (germline): SGHRS, YFSETQ. CDR3 length: 15 residues. CDR3: CASSGGRDPGNTIYF. The CDR3 DNA is TGCGCCAGCAGCGGAGGCCGGGACCCTGGAAACACCATATATTTT.

The J gene is TRBJ2-2, the V gene TRBV7-9; D is ambiguous. The CDR3 loop spans 13 amino acids. V lost 5 bases to trimming and J lost 5 bases, with 9 bases between them. CDR1 is SEHNR and CDR2 is FQNEAQ in the germline V gene (reference sequence). CDR3 sequence reads: CASSPRTTGELFF. CDR3 nucleotides: TGTGCCAGCAGCCCCCGAACGACCGGGGAGCTGTTTTTT.

This clone was found a few times. The chain carries TRBV15 and TRBJ2-1, with 7 bases that match TRBD1. V gave up 7 bases and J gave up 7 bases; unmatched junction bases: 13. CDR1 is LNHNV, CDR2 YYDKDF, per germline (reference sequence). The CDR3 loop spans 15 amino acids. Here the CDR3 DNA reads TGTGCCACCAAGCAGGGGGTGTTCGTACAAAATGAGCAGTTCTTC. As protein: CATKQGVFVQNEQFF.

The V and J genes are TRBV7-3 and TRBJ2-1; 14 bases map to TRBD2. J was trimmed by 4 bases and V by 6 bases; bases with no gene match: 5. This CDR3 contains 16 residues. Germline V gives CDR1 SGHTA, CDR2 FQGTGA. The CDR3 nucleotides are TGTGCCAGCAGTGGGACTAGCGGGAGCGGATACAATGAGCAGTTCTTC. This translates into CASSGTSGSGYNEQFF.

The V and J genes are TRBV5-5 and TRBJ2-7; D ambiguous. The V end was cut by 2 bases, the J end by 3 bases, with 12 bases between. The V gene's germline CDR1 is SGHKS and CDR2 YYEKEE (reference sequence). The CDR3 length is 14 residues. CDR3 region: CASSLRDVVYEQYF. The CDR3 DNA follows: TGTGCCAGCAGCTTACGAGACGTTGTCTACGAGCAGTACTTC.

The chain links TRBV5-3 to TRBJ2-7; 8 bases match TRBD1. TRBV5-3 is an ORF; its function is uncertain. The CDR3 covers 14 residues. V shed 0 bases, J shed 6 bases, and the junction held 5 bases outside the gene matches. The CDR3 is CARSLVQGGAEQYF. Written as DNA, the CDR3 is TGTGCCAGAAGCTTGGTACAGGGGGGAGCCGAGCAGTACTTC.

V is TRBV6-1 and J is TRBJ2-7; D unresolved. The V end lost 6 bases, the J end lost 4 bases, and 13 bases lay between the germline ends. This CDR3 spans 13 amino acids. Germline V gene data show CDR1 as MNHNS and CDR2 as SASEGT. The CDR3 nucleotides read TGTGCCAGCAGCACGGAACGGTGGTACGAGCAGTACTTC. Its protein is CASSTERWYEQYF.

This chain joins TRBV28 and TRBJ2-7; D may be TRBD1 or TRBD2 (5 bases each). CDR1 is MDHEN and CDR2 is SYDVKM in the germline V gene. V was shortened by 6 bases and J by 0 bases, with 15 bases between the two germline ends. The CDR3 length is 15 residues. As DNA, the CDR3 is TGTGCCAGCAGCAGACCGGGACCAACCTCCTACGAGCAGTACTTC. This translates into CASSRPGPTSYEQYF.

The rearrangement uses TRBV23-1 and TRBJ1-2; weak D call: TRBD1 (6 bases). TRBV23-1 is classed as an ORF, of uncertain function. CDR3 length equals 15 residues. The V and J ends lost 4 bases and 6 bases respectively, with 18 bases between them. CDR3 DNA sequence: TGCGCCAGCAGTCTTGAGGGGGAGCCCTGGGATGGCTACACCTTC. It encodes CASSLEGEPWDGYTF.

The rearrangement joins TRBV28 to TRBJ2-3; TRBD2 matches at 10 bases. The CDR3 has 13 residues. Germline V gene sequence: CDR1 MDHEN, CDR2 SYDVKM. Germline trimming cut 8 bases from V and 6 bases from J; bases unmatched to any gene: 5. CDR3 loop: CASGLAVLDTQYF. The CDR3, as DNA: TGTGCCAGCGGACTAGCGGTCTTGGATACGCAGTATTTT.

The chain is built from TRBV27 and TRBJ2-3, with 11 bases matching TRBD2. This CDR3 is built from 16 residues. Germline CDR1 and CDR2: MNHEY and SMNVEV (reference sequence). V lost 7 bases to trimming and J lost 2 bases; unmatched junction nucleotides: 8. The CDR3, as DNA: TGTGCCAGCACCCAACTAGCGGGGGACACCACAGATACGCAGTATTTT. The encoded protein is CASTQLAGDTTDTQYF.

With regard to this clone: A clone one base away is much larger, so this may be a read error. Other DNA sequences in this specimen translate into the identical CDR3. The CDR3, as DNA: TGTGCCAGCAGCTCACGTGGGCTTGTCGGGCAGTTCTTC. This sequence encodes CASSSRGLVGQFF. The genes are TRBV11-2 and TRBJ2-1; D unclear. There are 13 residues in the CDR3. From germline, CDR1 is SGHAT and CDR2 FQNNGV. V lost 4 bases, J lost 12 bases, and 16 bases lay in between.

The CDR3 protein is CASRSLAGGRSSYNEQFF. CDR3 bases: TGTGCCAGCAGGTCTCTAGCGGGAGGGCGCAGCTCCTACAATGAGCAGTTCTTC. This chain joins TRBV7-9 and TRBJ2-1; 12 nucleotides line up with TRBD2. From germline, CDR1 is SEHNR and CDR2 FQNEAQ (reference sequence). The CDR3 totals 18 residues. Trimming cost V 6 bases and J 0 bases; bases outside gene matches: 9.

The rearrangement links TRBV6-1 to TRBJ2-1, with D possibly called TRBD1 or TRBD2 (7 bases each). Trimming removed 2 bases from V and 4 bases from J, with 15 bases in between. From germline, CDR1 is MNHNS and CDR2 SASEGT. The length of the CDR3 is 16 residues. The CDR3 nucleotides read TGTGCCAGCAGTGAACCCAGGGGGGGGCGATACAATGAGCAGTTCTTC. Translated, it gives CASSEPRGGRYNEQFF.

The chain links TRBV9 to TRBJ2-3; TRBD2 agrees at 8 bases. The junction had 7 bases not matched to a gene; V was cut back by 3 bases and J by 4 bases. The germline V gene encodes CDR1 SGDLS and CDR2 YYNGEE. This CDR3 is 15 amino acids long. This CDR3 reads CASSARAGAPDTQYF. The CDR3 region has the DNA TGTGCCAGCAGCGCCCGAGCGGGAGCTCCAGATACGCAGTATTTT.

The J gene is TRBJ1-1, the V gene TRBV6-5; D may be TRBD1 (5 bases). There are 13 residues in the CDR3. Between the trimmed V and J ends, which lost 10 bases and 1 base, there was a span of 13 bases. Germline V gives CDR1 MNHEY, CDR2 SVGAGI. The CDR3 sequence: CATLGRANTEAFF. CDR3 in DNA: TGTGCCACCCTCGGCAGGGCGAACACTGAAGCTTTCTTT.

J is TRBJ2-1 and V is TRBV28, with 8 bases lining up with TRBD2. The CDR3 runs to 16 residues. Germline-derived CDR1 and CDR2 are MDHEN and SYDVKM. V was clipped by 6 bases and J by 6 bases; unmatched bases: 13. In nucleotides, the CDR3 is TGTGCCAGCAGCCAAAGGGGGACTAGGGACCTCAATGAGCAGTTCTTC. Amino acid sequence: CASSQRGTRDLNEQFF. Together with reference TRBV28 and TRBJ2-1, the CDR3 gives the full variable domain: DVKVTQSSRYLVKRTGEKVFLECVQDMDHENMFWYRQDPGLGLRLIYFSYDVKMKEKGDIPEGYSVSREKKERFSLILESASTNQTSMYLCASSQRGTRDLNEQFFGPGTRLTVL.